Below, 28 T cell receptor beta chains from the same sample are listed, as sequenced in a study of blood T cells in healthy people across ages. The authors ran a second PCR of about 7 to 11 cycles using a sample-barcoded 5' primer and a J-beta primer mix. TCRdb used MiXCR to reprocess the 5' RACE reads, holding one entry per CDR3 protein. The sample consists of over 950,000 distinct CDR3 sequences, roughly 47% of them appearing once. The sequenced sample was blood. These receptors were taken from a woman aged 55 to 70 in good health.

Only a few counts were recorded for this clonotype. This rearrangement joins TRBV6-6 to TRBJ2-5; 8 bases are shared with TRBD1. V shed 6 bases, J shed 1 base, and the junction held 10 bases outside the gene matches. The CDR3 runs to 16 residues. From germline, CDR1 is MNHNY and CDR2 SVGAGI (reference sequence). The CDR3 spells CASSSPDRGAQETQYF. CDR3 coding DNA: TGTGCCAGCAGCTCCCCCGACAGGGGTGCCCAAGAGACCCAGTACTTC.

V is TRBV7-9 and J is TRBJ2-5; TRBD2 matches at 9 bases. J gave up 4 bases and V 2 bases, and 14 bases lay outside the gene matches. The length of the CDR3 is 18 residues. Germline V gene data show CDR1 as SEHNR and CDR2 as FQNEAQ (reference sequence). This CDR3 is CASSLPPVGGRVRETQYF. The CDR3 DNA reads TGTGCCAGCAGCTTACCCCCCGTTGGCGGGAGGGTTAGAGAGACCCAGTACTTC.

The rearrangement uses TRBV7-2 and TRBJ2-1; 11 bases line up with TRBD2. The J call is in doubt because the DNA end fits TRBJ2-7 better. Germline assignment: CDR1 SGHTA and CDR2 FQGNSA. The CDR3 is 18 amino acids. This CDR3 reads CASSLAGSGRAPYNEQYF. As DNA, the CDR3 is TGTGCCAGCAGCTTAGCTGGTAGCGGGAGGGCTCCTTACAATGAGCAGTACTTC.

The rearrangement uses TRBV4-2 and TRBJ2-1, with 8 bases fitting TRBD2. Per the germline V gene, CDR1 is LGHNA and CDR2 is YNFKEQ. Germline trimming cut 5 bases from V and 7 bases from J; bases unmatched to any gene: 13. The CDR3 contains 16 residues. CDR3 sequence reads: CASSWIEAGVGNEQFF. CDR3 nucleotide sequence: TGTGCCAGCAGCTGGATAGAAGCGGGAGTAGGGAATGAGCAGTTCTTC.

V usage is TRBV4-3 and J usage is TRBJ2-7; no reliable D call. Trimming took off 1 base at V and 4 bases at J, with 14 bases between the two ends. Germline V gene lookup returns CDR1 LGHNA and CDR2 YSLEER. The CDR3 has 15 residues. CDR3 amino acids: CASSQGSVGQYEQYF. CDR3 nucleotides: TGCGCCAGCAGCCAAGGGTCGGTAGGCCAATACGAGCAGTACTTC.

DNA of the CDR3: TGCGCCACCAAGGGCCTAGATACGCAGTATTTT. Its translation is CATKGLDTQYF. The J gene is TRBJ2-3, the V gene TRBV5-1; D is undetermined. CDR1 is SGHRS and CDR2 is YFSETQ in the germline V gene. The CDR3 spans 11 residues. The V gene lost 9 bases and the J gene lost 5 bases, with 10 bases spanning the gap.

V gene TRBV7-2 combines with J gene TRBJ2-3; D might be TRBD2 (7 bases). CDR3 length: 15 amino acids. Between the trimmed V and J ends, which lost 7 bases and 0 bases, there was a span of 14 bases. Looked up from germline, CDR1 is SGHTA and CDR2 is FQGNSA. Written as DNA, the CDR3 is TGTGCCAGCACCTGGGGGGGCCTTAGCACAGATACGCAGTATTTT. Amino acid sequence: CASTWGGLSTDTQYF. The entire variable domain, with the rest obtained from reference TRBV7-2 and TRBJ2-3, is as follows: GAGVSQSPSNKVTEKGKDVELRCDPISGHTALYWYRQSLGQGLEFLIYFQGNSAPDKSGLPSDRFSAERTGGSVSTLTIQRTQQEDSAVYLCASTWGGLSTDTQYFGPGTRLTVL.

The DNA for the CDR3 is TGTGCCAGCAGCCAAGAAGGGCCTAACTTCTACAATGAGCAGTTCTTC. Its translation is CASSQEGPNFYNEQFF. The chain combines TRBV4-2 with TRBJ2-1; D is unclear. Germline loops: CDR1 LGHNA, CDR2 YNFKEQ. V was trimmed by 0 bases and J by 3 bases, leaving 12 bases between them. CDR3 length: 16 residues.

For this clonotype: A read error may explain this, as a much larger clone is one base away. This chain links TRBV6-2 or TRBV6-3 with TRBJ2-7; D ambiguous. The CDR3 extends over 15 amino acids. Per the germline V gene, CDR1 is MNHEY and CDR2 is SVGEGT. This CDR3 reads CASGYIEPRRNEQYF. As DNA, the CDR3 is TGTGCCAGCGGTTACATCGAACCGCGTCGGAACGAGCAGTACTTC.

The chain carries TRBV29-1 and TRBJ1-2, with 12 nucleotides matching TRBD1. With V trimmed by 3 bases and J by 5 bases, 4 bases remained unmatched. Germline assignment: CDR1 SQVTM and CDR2 ANQGSEA. CDR3 length equals 14 residues. CDR3 loop: CSVDGTGGKYGYTF. Written as DNA, the CDR3 is TGCAGCGTTGATGGGACAGGGGGCAAGTATGGCTACACCTTC.

This chain connects TRBV5-1 to TRBJ2-7; TRBD1 aligns across 10 bases. This CDR3 spans 15 amino acids. Germline CDR1 reads SGHRS; CDR2 reads YFSETQ. V lost 4 bases and J lost 0; bases outside the gene matches: 4. DNA for the CDR3: TGCGCCAGCAGCGGGGGACAGGGGTCCTCCTACGAGCAGTACTTC. Translating gives CASSGGQGSSYEQYF.

V and J are TRBV5-1 and TRBJ2-3; D is undetermined. This CDR3 region has 15 residues. V gave up 0 bases and J gave up 5 bases, with 13 bases separating them. Per the germline V gene, CDR1 is SGHRS and CDR2 is YFSETQ. As DNA, the CDR3 is TGCGCCAGCAGCTTGGGGACCGCCGATGGAGATACGCAGTATTTT. Translation gives CASSLGTADGDTQYF.

In its sample, this clonotype was seen many times. The CDR3 region is CASSLDELAGVQGEQFF. The CDR3 DNA follows: TGTGCCAGCAGCTTAGACGAACTAGCGGGAGTACAAGGTGAGCAGTTCTTC. The chain links TRBV7-2 to TRBJ2-1, with 11 bases aligning to TRBD2. The germline CDR1 and CDR2 sequences are SGHTA and FQGNSA. This CDR3 has 17 residues. Trimming cost V 1 base and J 9 bases; bases outside gene matches: 11.

This clonotype has only a few counts. V and J are TRBV7-2 and TRBJ2-7, with 10 nucleotides matching TRBD2. Germline lookup yields CDR1 SGHTA and CDR2 FQGNSA. This CDR3 comprises 14 residues. V was pared by 7 bases and J by 0 bases, with 3 bases of the junction left unmatched. The CDR3: CASKLAGNSYEQYF. The CDR3, as DNA: TGTGCCAGCAAACTAGCGGGGAACTCCTACGAGCAGTACTTC.

This chain links TRBV24-1 with TRBJ1-5; 9 nucleotides align to TRBD1. Germline assignment: CDR1 KGHDR and CDR2 SFDVKD. The V gene end was trimmed by 2 bases and the J gene end by 2 bases; junction bases not matched to a gene: 3. The CDR3 consists of 16 residues. CDR3 sequence: CATSDSRQGGNQPQHF. CDR3 bases: TGTGCCACCAGTGATTCTCGACAGGGGGGCAATCAGCCCCAGCATTTT.

Comments on this clonotype: Its ends do not fully match the called genes, so a read error is possible. This chain connects TRBV4-3 to TRBJ2-3; possible D gene TRBD1, 5 bases. The CDR3 covers 14 residues. CDR1 LGHNA and CDR2 YSLEER come from the germline V gene. CDR3 sequence: CASSQERGTYTQYF. The DNA for the CDR3 is TGCGCCAGCAGCCAAGAAAGGGGCACATATACGCAGTATTTT.

This clonotype was seen a handful of times. The CDR3: CSARGGLNQPQHF. DNA for the CDR3: TGCAGCGCCAGGGGGGGGCTGAATCAGCCCCAGCATTTT. This rearrangement joins TRBV29-1 to TRBJ1-5, with TRBD1 identical over 7 bases. Trimming took 7 bases from V and 4 from J; bases not matched to a gene: 7. This CDR3 contains 13 residues. The germline CDR1 and CDR2 sequences are SQVTM and ANQGSEA.

This clonotype came up once. The chain is built from TRBV28 and TRBJ2-7; D possibly uses TRBD1 or TRBD2 (5 bases each). The germline V gene encodes CDR1 MDHEN and CDR2 SYDVKM. There are 15 residues in the CDR3. Between the trimmed V and J ends, which lost 4 bases and 8 bases, there was a span of 21 bases. In DNA form, the CDR3 reads TGTGCCAGCAGTTCGACAGACTACGTTTACTATAAGCAGTACTTC. It is translated as CASSSTDYVYYKQYF.

The chain has TRBV6-5 and TRBJ1-5; perhaps TRBD1 as D (5 bases). The V and J ends lost 6 bases and 1 base respectively, with 10 bases between them. Germline CDR1 is MNHEY and CDR2 is SVGAGI. The CDR3 has 14 residues. The CDR3 reads CASRRDVSNQPQHF. In DNA form, the CDR3 reads TGTGCCAGCAGAAGGGACGTGAGCAATCAGCCCCAGCATTTT.

The V gene is TRBV6-6, the J gene TRBJ2-5; 8 bases fit TRBD1. CDR3 length equals 16 residues. V lost 2 bases, J lost 5 bases, and 10 bases stayed unmatched. In germline, CDR1 is MNHNY, CDR2 SVGAGI (reference sequence). CDR3 in amino acids: CASSYPRGPARETQYF. The CDR3 DNA is TGTGCCAGCAGTTACCCCAGGGGGCCCGCAAGGGAGACCCAGTACTTC.

This clonotype was counted once. The chain joins TRBV20-1 to TRBJ2-3; no definite D call. Germline lookup yields CDR1 DFQATT and CDR2 SNEGSKA (reference sequence). V was clipped by 6 bases and J by 9 bases, with 16 bases between them. The CDR3 has 12 residues. CDR3 sequence: CSARPHPGTQYF. DNA for the CDR3: TGCAGTGCCCGACCGCACCCCGGGACGCAGTATTTT.

V and J are TRBV29-1 and TRBJ2-7, with a weak D call TRBD1 (6 bases). Germline V lookup: CDR1 SQVTM, CDR2 ANQGSEA. Trimming shortened V by 2 bases and J by 0 bases, and 14 bases separated the two germline ends. The CDR3 consists of 15 residues. CDR3 amino acids: CSVEKPQGFSYEQYF. CDR3 in DNA: TGCAGCGTTGAAAAGCCACAGGGATTCTCCTACGAGCAGTACTTC.

Notes on this clonotype: Its ends do not fully match the called genes, so a read error is possible. The chain links TRBV2 to TRBJ1-2; TRBD1 aligns across 7 bases. CDR1 is SNHLY, CDR2 FYNNEI, per germline. The CDR3 has 14 amino acids. CDR3 in DNA: TGTGCCAGCACCCCCCGGGACAGCACCTATGGCTGCACCTTC. Protein: CASTPRDSTYGCTF.

This clonotype was counted between two and nine times. The V call is TRBV6-6, the J call TRBJ1-2; 9 nucleotides align to TRBD1. With V trimmed by 10 bases and J by 7 bases, 22 bases remained unmatched. Germline loops: CDR1 MNHNY, CDR2 SVGAGI (reference sequence). The CDR3 consists of 17 residues. The CDR3: CATQMGRTGANVGGYTF. DNA of the CDR3: TGTGCCACTCAAATGGGCAGGACAGGGGCGAACGTTGGTGGCTACACCTTC.

The CDR3 spells CASSGTSGTLYYEQYF. DNA of the CDR3: TGTGCCAGCAGCGGGACTAGCGGGACACTATACTACGAGCAGTACTTC. V and J are TRBV7-8 and TRBJ2-4; 13 nucleotides match TRBD2. The J call is doubtful: the DNA matches TRBJ2-7 better. Germline loops: CDR1 SGHVS, CDR2 FQNEAQ. The CDR3 sequence is 16 residues long.

The chain uses TRBV7-2 and TRBJ2-3, with 10 positions matching TRBD2. J lost 7 bases, V lost 11 bases, and 12 bases had no gene match. The CDR3 is 14 amino acids. Germline lookup yields CDR1 SGHTA and CDR2 FQGNSA. In DNA form, the CDR3 reads TGTGCCGGTTCAGGGGCTAGCGGGAGAAATACGCAGTATTTT. It codes for CAGSGASGRNTQYF.

The V call is TRBV10-3, the J call TRBJ2-1, with D hard to call. Germline V gene lookup returns CDR1 ENHRY and CDR2 SYGVKD. V lost 2 bases and J 0 bases, leaving 11 bases between the germline ends. The CDR3 consists of 16 residues. DNA of the CDR3: TGTGCCATCAGTGAGCCTACAAGTTACTCCTACAATGAGCAGTTCTTC. Its translation: CAISEPTSYSYNEQFF.

The chain combines TRBV28 with TRBJ1-1; TRBD1 is a possible D gene (5 bases). The germline V gene encodes CDR1 MDHEN and CDR2 SYDVKM. This CDR3 spans 13 amino acids. The V gene lost 4 bases and the J gene lost 6 bases, with 12 bases spanning the gap. The CDR3, as DNA: TGTGCCAGCAGTTCCCTAAGACAGTCTGAAGCTTTCTTT. Translated, it gives CASSSLRQSEAFF.